Included here is one T cell receptor beta chain sequence, with context. Its antigen is undetermined. 5'RACE, which relied on constant-segment primers, yielded TCR alpha and TCR beta cDNA libraries carrying sample barcodes and UMIs. TCRdb reprocessed the 5' RACE reads via MiXCR and lists one record per CDR3 protein. Of 250,000 to 300,000 distinct CDR3 sequences in the sample, 16% are singletons; the top ten hold about a fifth. These data belong to a study of T-cell memory formation after mild COVID-19. Study in general: The two donors had largely donor-specific TCR clusters.

V gave up 4 bases and J gave up 1 base, with 5 bases separating them. The CDR3 totals 12 residues. Per the germline V gene, CDR1 is SGHDT and CDR2 is YYEEEE. Study observations and caveats: Memory cells collected pre-infection included some clones that later responded, suggesting cross-reactive memory joined. Clones that got smaller from day 15 to 85 had even CD4/CD8, while clones growing later tipped toward CD4+.

The gene calls are TRBV5-6 and TRBJ2-5; the D is unclear. The clonotype originates from a man aged 18 to 35 who had mild COVID-19 (a few samples of this study predate the infection). Cell type and time point are not known. The sample taken for sequencing was PBMCs or a T cell subset sorted from them (not recorded which). The CDR3 region has the DNA TGTGCCAGCAGCGGCGTCCAAGAGACCCAGTACTTC. Translation gives CASSGVQETQYF. Full variable domain (outside the CDR3, taken from reference TRBV5-6 and TRBJ2-5): DAGVTQSPTHLIKTRGQQVTLRCSPKSGHDTVSWYQQALGQGPQFIFQYYEEEERQRGNFPDRFSGHQFPNYSSELNVNALLLGDSALYLCASSGVQETQYFGPGTRLLVL.